This T cell receptor (beta chain) emerged from a study of OX40 agonist ivuxolimab in advanced cancers. As for the study in general: Patients with hepatocellular carcinoma, melanoma, renal cell or head and neck cancer made up the dose-escalation patients. Eligibility admitted prior anti-PD-1, anti-PD-L1 or anti-CTLA-4 therapy; roughly 39% had some.

Study outcomes and limitations: More expanded clones were found, on average, in CD8+ than in CD4+ T cells.

Here immunoSEQ multiplex PCR was the method, and the copy in TCRdb shows in-frame clones only, minus some. The sample consists of more than 9,000 clones, roughly 71% of them appearing once. It was autoimmune disease history or systemic immunosuppression that excluded patients. CDR1 MGHRA and CDR2 YSYEKL come from the germline V gene. With V trimmed by 0 bases and J by 8 bases, 6 bases remained unmatched. The CDR3 spans 14 residues. Comment on this clone: Its antigen is unknown.

The rearrangement links TRBV4-1 to TRBJ1-2, with 7 nucleotides matching TRBD1. This receptor was identified in an adult with an advanced solid tumor such as melanoma, head and neck, liver or kidney cancer. The sample in question was CD4+ or CD8+ T cells sorted from blood, obtained in a trial of the OX40 agonist ivuxolimab. CDR3 in DNA: TGCGCCAGCAGCCAAGATTTGAGGGGGCAGGGCTACACCTTC. The encoded protein is CASSQDLRGQGYTF.